This TCR beta chain came from a study of CD8+ T cells in alopecia areata. Study-wide background: Percentage of affected scalp area was the basis on which treated patients' severity was scored. Study-wide results and limits: Scalp data also include sequences from resident alphabeta T cells of normal skin. Clonality was higher in lesional than normal scalp, especially in alopecia totalis/universalis.

Sequencing relied on a cDNA template that was reverse transcribed from extracted RNA. Measured with immunoSEQ multiplex PCR; TCRdb has only the in-frame clones, and not every one. This table has some 240,000 clones, around 57% appearing once. Treatment here: oral pan-JAK inhibitor, 5-10 mg twice daily. Lesional scalp tissue (obtained by punch biopsy) and peripheral blood were collected from alopecia areata patients. A note on this clone: Its antigen is currently unknown.

This specimen was CD4+ T cells sorted from blood, taken at week 4, from a patient treated with tofacitinib. The sequence derives from a human donor with alopecia areata.

As DNA, the CDR3 is TGCAGCGTGTGCCGGGACAGAAATGAAAAACTGTTTTTT. This gives the protein CSVCRDRNEKLFF. J is TRBJ1-4 and V is TRBV29-1, with 7 bases matching TRBD1. The CDR3 totals 13 residues. Germline V CDR1 and CDR2: SQVTM, ANQGSEA. V trimming: 6 bases; J trimming: 5 bases; junction bases outside the gene matches: 6.